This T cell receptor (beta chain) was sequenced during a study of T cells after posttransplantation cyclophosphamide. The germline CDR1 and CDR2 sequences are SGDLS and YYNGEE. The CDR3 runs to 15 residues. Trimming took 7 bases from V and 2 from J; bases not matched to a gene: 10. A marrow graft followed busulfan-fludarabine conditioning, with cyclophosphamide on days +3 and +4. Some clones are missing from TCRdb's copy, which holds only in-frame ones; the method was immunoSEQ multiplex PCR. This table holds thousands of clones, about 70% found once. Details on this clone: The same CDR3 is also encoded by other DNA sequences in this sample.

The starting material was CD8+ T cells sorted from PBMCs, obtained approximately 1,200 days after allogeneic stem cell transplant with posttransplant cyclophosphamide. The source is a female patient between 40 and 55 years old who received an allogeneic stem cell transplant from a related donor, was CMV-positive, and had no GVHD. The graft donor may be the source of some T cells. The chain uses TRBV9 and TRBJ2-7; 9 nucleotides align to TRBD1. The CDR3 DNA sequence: TGTGCCAGCTTTTTCGGACAGGGGACGGCCTACGAGCAGTACTTC. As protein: CASFFGQGTAYEQYF.